What follows are 30 T cell receptor beta chains derived from one specimen sequenced in a study of memory CD4+ T cells and cytomegalovirus serostatus. Clones were read by immunoSEQ multiplex PCR, and TCRdb kept only the in-frame ones, dropping some. Seen here are about 47,000 clones, 74% observed once, and the top ten hold roughly 1.2%. Single viable CD3+CD4+CD8-CD45RO+ cells were sorted as the memory CD4+ T cells. The material sequenced was memory CD4+ T cells from blood. The source of these receptors is an adult in good health and CMV-seropositive.

This sequence joins TRBV6-6 and TRBJ1-1; D gene unclear. From germline, CDR1 is MNHNY and CDR2 SVGAGI (reference sequence). The CDR3 contains 14 residues. Between the trimmed V and J ends, which lost 7 bases and 3 bases, there was a span of 15 bases. The CDR3 sequence is CASTKDPEDTEAFF. The CDR3 nucleotides are TGTGCCAGCACCAAAGATCCTGAGGACACTGAAGCTTTCTTT.

The chain has TRBV1 and TRBJ2-7; the table's D call, TRBD2, has no DNA check behind it. TRBV1 is a listed pseudogene. The CDR3 is 12 amino acids. The CDR3 nucleotides are TGCACCAGCACCCGTGGGGGGTACGAGCAGTACTTC. Translation: CTSTRGGYEQYF.

The chain joins TRBV29-1 to TRBJ2-3; 13 bases match TRBD2. The CDR3 totals 15 residues. V gave up 4 bases and J gave up 6 bases; unmatched junction bases: 7. Germline V lookup: CDR1 SQVTM, CDR2 ANQGSEA. CDR3 in amino acids: CSVVRTSGGGDTQYF. CDR3 sequence (DNA): TGCAGCGTTGTCAGGACTAGCGGGGGAGGGGATACGCAGTATTTT.

The rearrangement joins TRBV7-8 to TRBJ1-5; D remains unclear. The CDR3 is made up of 16 amino acids. CDR1 and CDR2 (germline): SGHVS, FQNEAQ. The V end was cut by 5 bases, the J end by 1 base, with 15 bases between. The CDR3 loop reads CASSARRTESNQPQHF. DNA of the CDR3: TGTGCCAGCAGCGCCAGACGCACGGAGAGCAATCAGCCCCAGCATTTT.

The DNA of the CDR3 is TGTGCCAGCAGCCACCGGGGGCGCGATACTGGCTACACCTTC. The encoded protein is CASSHRGRDTGYTF. This chain joins TRBV6-6 and TRBJ1-2; perhaps TRBD1 as D (6 bases). This CDR3 region has 14 residues. Germline V gene lookup returns CDR1 MNHNY and CDR2 SVGAGI (reference sequence). V lost 6 bases to trimming and J lost 7 bases, with 18 bases between them.

The chain combines TRBV7-2 with TRBJ2-1; 9 nucleotides line up with TRBD2. The CDR3 contains 15 residues. CDR1 and CDR2 from the germline V gene are SGHTA and FQGNSA. Trimming took 0 bases from V and 4 from J; bases not matched to a gene: 1. CDR3 in DNA: TGTGCCAGCAGCTTAGCTAGCGGGGGATACAATGAGCAGTTCTTC. Amino acids: CASSLASGGYNEQFF.

This chain connects TRBV6-4 to TRBJ2-1; the match to TRBD2 covers 11 bases. Germline CDR1 is MRHNA and CDR2 is SNTAGT. This CDR3 has 17 amino acids. Unmatched junction bases numbered 6, after V lost 2 bases and J lost 3 bases. In DNA, the CDR3 is TGTGCCAGCAGTGACACCGTAGCGGGGGGGCTCTACAATGAGCAGTTCTTC. This encodes CASSDTVAGGLYNEQFF.

This clone was seen more than once but under ten times. J is TRBJ1-3 and V is TRBV7-2, with D hard to call. CDR1 SGHTA and CDR2 FQGNSA come from the germline V gene. The V gene lost 0 bases and the J gene lost 1 base, with 7 bases spanning the gap. CDR3 length: 15 amino acids. CDR3 DNA: TGTGCCAGCAGCTTAGCAGGAGATTCTGGAAACACCATATATTTT. Translating it yields CASSLAGDSGNTIYF.

This sequence joins TRBV10-3 and TRBJ2-5, with D perhaps matching TRBD2 (6 bases). The CDR3 runs to 15 residues. Germline values: CDR1 ENHRY, CDR2 SYGVKD. V gave up 6 bases and J gave up 4 bases, with 18 bases separating them. CDR3 nucleotides: TGTGCCATCAGGCCTTTCGGGGTCGGGGGAGAGACCCAGTACTTC. This gives the protein CAIRPFGVGGETQYF.

The chain joins TRBV5-4 to TRBJ1-1, with D possibly TRBD1 on 6 matching bases. Germline CDR1 reads SGHNT; CDR2 reads YYREEE (reference sequence). The CDR3 is 15 residues long. V lost 2 bases and J lost 1, with 12 bases in between. This chain's CDR3 is CASSLEQGRNTEAFF. As DNA, the CDR3 is TGTGCCAGCAGCTTAGAACAGGGTCGGAACACTGAAGCTTTCTTT.

The chain links TRBV19 to TRBJ2-7; tentative D call: TRBD2 (6 bases). CDR1 LNHDA and CDR2 SQIVND come from the germline V gene (reference sequence). The V end lost 4 bases, the J end lost 4 bases, and 14 bases lay between the germline ends. CDR3 length: 14 residues. For the CDR3, the DNA is TGTGCCAGTAGTACGTACCCAAGCGGGTACGAGCAGTACTTC. It translates to CASSTYPSGYEQYF.

The chain joins TRBV6-1 to TRBJ1-5; D gene unclear. The V end was cut by 7 bases, the J end by 4 bases, with 11 bases between. CDR1 MNHNS and CDR2 SASEGT come from the germline V gene. The CDR3 consists of 13 residues. The CDR3 nucleotides are TGTGCCAGCATGGTCAACGTGAATCAGCCCCAGCATTTT. Residues: CASMVNVNQPQHF.

The chain recombines TRBV14 with TRBJ1-6; the D is unclear. Trimming shortened V by 2 bases and J by 9 bases, and 8 bases separated the two germline ends. Germline V gene lookup returns CDR1 SGHDN and CDR2 FVKESK. The CDR3 is 13 amino acids. The CDR3 DNA is TGTGCCAGCAGCCAAATGATGGCTTCACCCCTCCACTTT. Translated, it gives CASSQMMASPLHF.

This clone was counted only a few times. CDR3 in amino acids: CASSPGGGPTLNTEAFF. The DNA of the CDR3 is TGTGCCAGCTCACCTGGAGGTGGTCCGACCCTGAACACTGAAGCTTTCTTT. This chain links TRBV18 with TRBJ1-1; D gene uncertain. V lost 3 bases, J lost 0 bases, and 17 bases lay in between. In germline, CDR1 is KGHSH, CDR2 LQKENI. The CDR3 spans 17 residues.

The gene calls are TRBV18 and TRBJ2-7, with no clear D. The V gene lost 9 bases and the J gene lost 0 bases, with 12 bases spanning the gap. This CDR3 spans 13 amino acids. Germline V CDR1 and CDR2: KGHSH, LQKENI. The CDR3 here is CASSRSASYEQYF. DNA of the CDR3: TGTGCCAGTAGCAGGTCAGCCTCCTACGAGCAGTACTTC.

The CDR3 sequence: CASSPPRRANSPLHF. The CDR3 region has the DNA TGCGCCAGCAGCCCCCCCCGCAGGGCTAATTCACCCCTCCACTTT. This chain uses TRBV4-3 with TRBJ1-6, with D possibly matching TRBD1 (5 bases). Trimming shortened V by 4 bases and J by 6 bases, and 13 bases separated the two germline ends. Germline V CDR1 and CDR2: LGHNA, YSLEER. The CDR3 runs 15 residues.

The gene calls are TRBV4-3 and TRBJ2-7; 7 bases align to TRBD2. CDR1 and CDR2 (germline): LGHNA, YSLEER. CDR3 length equals 14 residues. The trim removed 5 bases at V and 2 bases at J, leaving 6 bases unmatched. Written as DNA, the CDR3 is TGCGCCAGCAGCATGACGGGAGGAACCTACGAGCAGTACTTC. Its translation is CASSMTGGTYEQYF.

The chain employs TRBV19 and TRBJ1-1, with TRBD1 matching 8 bases. V lost 6 bases and J lost 5; bases outside the gene matches: 14. Germline V gene sequence: CDR1 LNHDA, CDR2 SQIVND (reference sequence). The CDR3 consists of 16 residues. Here the CDR3 DNA reads TGTGCCAGTAGAAAGCAGGGGGCACCTCGGGTTACTGAAGCTTTCTTT. Residues: CASRKQGAPRVTEAFF.

The CDR3 sequence is CSVERVTGELFF. CDR3 in DNA: TGCAGCGTTGAACGGGTGACCGGGGAGCTGTTTTTT. The chain carries TRBV29-1 and TRBJ2-2; no clear D gene. The V and J ends lost 2 bases and 5 bases respectively, with 6 bases between them. Germline CDR1 and CDR2: SQVTM and ANQGSEA. This CDR3 contains 12 residues.

The chain combines TRBV18 with TRBJ1-1; possibly TRBD1 for D (6 bases). The CDR3 is 16 amino acids. In germline, CDR1 is KGHSH, CDR2 LQKENI. V lost 1 base, J lost 11 bases, and 23 bases lay in between. This chain's CDR3 is CASSPRGDGGHMWAFF. The CDR3 nucleotides are TGTGCCAGCTCACCACGGGGTGACGGGGGCCATATGTGGGCTTTCTTT.

In DNA, the CDR3 is TGTGCCAGCAGTTACTCTGGGGGACCCTACGAGCAGTACTTC. Translated, it gives CASSYSGGPYEQYF. V is TRBV6-6 and J is TRBJ2-7; D may be TRBD1 or TRBD2 (5 bases each). The CDR3 contains 14 residues. The V gene's germline CDR1 is MNHNY and CDR2 SVGAGI (reference sequence). The V and J ends lost 0 bases and 2 bases respectively, with 8 bases between them.

The chain combines TRBV6-5 with TRBJ1-2; no firm D call. The V and J ends lost 4 bases and 4 bases respectively, with 4 bases between them. This CDR3 region has 11 residues. CDR1 is MNHEY, CDR2 SVGAGI, per germline. DNA for the CDR3: TGTGCCAGCAGTTCACGCTATGGCTACACCTTC. This gives the protein CASSSRYGYTF.

The V call is TRBV19, the J call TRBJ1-3, with D unresolved. Trimming removed 2 bases at V and 0 bases at J, with 5 bases between. The CDR3 consists of 14 residues. Germline CDR1 reads LNHDA; CDR2 reads SQIVND (reference sequence). In nucleotides, the CDR3 is TGTGCCAGTAGTATATCGAGCTCTGGAAACACCATATATTTT. Protein sequence: CASSISSSGNTIYF.

This clone was seen repeatedly, ten times or more. The chain uses TRBV19 and TRBJ1-2; D possibly corresponds to TRBD1 (5 bases). The CDR3 runs to 15 residues. With 5 bases removed from V and 0 bases from J, the gap between germline ends came to 13 bases. Germline V gene data show CDR1 as LNHDA and CDR2 as SQIVND (reference sequence). CDR3 residues: CASSWGGKANYGYTF. The CDR3 bases are TGTGCCAGTAGTTGGGGGGGGAAAGCTAACTATGGCTACACCTTC.

The V and J genes are TRBV2 and TRBJ1-2, with D perhaps matching TRBD1 (6 bases). Germline CDR1 and CDR2: SNHLY and FYNNEI. CDR3 size: 17 residues. Trimming removed 6 bases from V and 4 bases from J, with 24 bases in between. In DNA form, the CDR3 reads TGTGCCAGCAGCCCCAGGACAGCCACGATTATGTTCTATGGCTACACCTTC. This encodes CASSPRTATIMFYGYTF.

The gene calls are TRBV5-4 and TRBJ1-6; 8 bases are shared with TRBD1. After removal of 8 bases from V and 6 bases from J, the junction contained 7 bases not matched to a gene. Germline V gives CDR1 SGHNT, CDR2 YYREEE (reference sequence). This CDR3 comprises 14 residues. The chain's CDR3 is CASQGQELNSPLHF. In DNA, the CDR3 is TGTGCCAGTCAGGGACAGGAGCTTAATTCACCCCTCCACTTT.

This rearrangement joins TRBV19 to TRBJ2-1; 9 bases line up with TRBD2. Losses at the gene ends were 7 bases for V and 9 bases for J; bases not matched to a gene: 7. The germline CDR1 and CDR2 sequences are LNHDA and SQIVND (reference sequence). The CDR3 extends over 13 amino acids. CDR3 region: CASNRRGGGEQFF. CDR3 nucleotides: TGTGCCAGTAATAGGCGGGGGGGCGGTGAGCAGTTCTTC. The variable domain in full, completed from reference TRBV19 and TRBJ2-1, reads DGGITQSPKYLFRKEGQNVTLSCEQNLNHDAMYWYRQDPGQGLRLIYYSQIVNDFQKGDIAEGYSVSREKKESFPLTVTSAQKNPTAFYLCASNRRGGGEQFFGPGTRLTVL.

Only one count was recorded for this clone. V and J are TRBV5-1 and TRBJ2-1, with D unresolved. The germline V and J ends were trimmed by 0 bases and 7 bases, with 8 bases remaining between them. The CDR3 totals 13 residues. Germline lookup yields CDR1 SGHRS and CDR2 YFSETQ. The CDR3 DNA sequence: TGCGCCAGCAGCTTGGGCCAAACAAATGAGCAGTTCTTC. Residues: CASSLGQTNEQFF.

This clone was found once. The chain links TRBV18 to TRBJ1-1; D might be TRBD1 (5 bases). Trimming stripped 1 base from V and 1 base from J, with 16 bases between. This CDR3 comprises 17 residues. Germline lookup yields CDR1 KGHSH and CDR2 LQKENI. CDR3 region: CASSPRGTADANTEAFF. CDR3 bases: TGTGCCAGCTCACCACGGGGCACAGCCGACGCGAACACTGAAGCTTTCTTT. The whole variable domain, remainder taken from reference TRBV18 and TRBJ1-1, is NAGVMQNPRHLVRRRGQEARLRCSPMKGHSHVYWYRQLPEEGLKFMVYLQKENIIDESGMPKERFSAEFPKEGPSILRIQQVVRGDSAAYFCASSPRGTADANTEAFFGQGTRLTVV.

V is TRBV5-1 and J is TRBJ1-1; 7 bases map to TRBD1. The V segment lost 4 bases and the J segment 1 base; nucleotides outside the gene matches: 7. The length of the CDR3 is 15 residues. The germline V gene has CDR1 SGHRS and CDR2 YFSETQ. The CDR3 is CASSPTGRRNTEAFF. Here the CDR3 DNA reads TGCGCCAGCAGCCCGACAGGGAGACGGAACACTGAAGCTTTCTTT. Full variable domain (remainder filled in from reference TRBV5-1 and TRBJ1-1): KAGVTQTPRYLIKTRGQQVTLSCSPISGHRSVSWYQQTPGQGLQFLFEYFSETQRNKGNFPGRFSGRQFSNSRSEMNVSTLELGDSALYLCASSPTGRRNTEAFFGQGTRLTVV.